The T cell receptor beta chain described here comes from a study of T cells in Graves' hyperthyroidism and ophthalmopathy. TCR beta CDR3 regions were amplified from RNA transcripts. First-round RT-PCR targeting the TCR CDR3 was performed with the HTBI primer set. TCRdb re-analysed the multiplex PCR reads in MiXCR, keeping a single row per CDR3 protein. This sample has 700,000 or so distinct CDR3 sequences; roughly 15% occur once, and the top ten carry under 9.5%. This clonotype was seen repeatedly, ten times or more. Germline trimming cut 3 bases from V and 0 bases from J; bases unmatched to any gene: 4. The CDR3 runs to 15 residues. Germline V CDR1 and CDR2: DFQATT, SNEGSKA (reference sequence).

The chain is built from TRBV20-1 and TRBJ2-7; TRBD1 matches 11 bases. Material for sequencing was blood. The source is a man aged 18 to 30 with Graves' hyperthyroidism. The CDR3 nucleotides are TGCAGTGCTAGCGTCGGGACAGGGGGCTCCTACGAGCAGTACTTC. Its translation: CSASVGTGGSYEQYF.